This T cell receptor beta chain was recorded in a study of cytomegalovirus exposure and HLA in healthy donors. Background on the study: An earlier analysis found 110 million or so unique TCR beta sequences from about 190 million T cells.

Trimming stripped 11 bases from V and 5 bases from J, with 15 bases between. Germline CDR1 is LNHDA and CDR2 is SQIVND (reference sequence). This CDR3 region has 12 residues. The PCR ran on 60 Vbeta and 13 Jbeta primers. Sequenced by immunoSEQ multiplex PCR; TCRdb stores in-frame clones only, minus some. Among about 230,000 clones listed, over 75% were seen once. Unrecorded immune exposure was likely among donors, who were nominally healthy when sampled. V usage is TRBV19 and J usage is TRBJ1-1; D perhaps matches TRBD1 (5 bases). This sequence originates from a boy younger than 18 in good health and CMV-seronegative. Sequenced: PBMCs. The CDR3 region has the DNA TGTGCCGCCATGGGGGGTTGGACTGAAGCTTTCTTT. Its translation is CAAMGGWTEAFF.